This T cell receptor (beta chain) appears in the sequencing data of a study of blood T cell repertoires in COVID-19. Turning to the study itself: Some COVID-19 samples were acute and others convalescent; all came from the United States, Italy and Spain. T cells, B-cell-depleted T cells, or PBMCs provided the cDNA or gDNA that served as material.

In the original analysis: Estimated nucleated cell counts came from reference gene primer amplification. Generated by immunoSEQ multiplex PCR, the TCRdb table keeps only in-frame clones and is missing some. V and J calls plus clone size are reproduced from that table; the DNA served to infer D and trimming. The data hold around 300,000 clones, with 85% observed a single time. Sequences were obtained from peripheral blood. The sequence derives from a woman aged 45 to 65 with active or convalescent COVID-19.

The CDR3 reads CASPPDRRESTDTQYF. The CDR3 DNA is TGTGCCAGCCCGCCCGATCGGCGGGAGAGCACAGATACGCAGTATTTT. This sequence joins TRBV7-8 and TRBJ2-3; 7 nucleotides align to TRBD2. Germline V gene data show CDR1 as SGHVS and CDR2 as FQNEAQ. This CDR3 comprises 16 residues. J gave up 0 bases and V 8 bases, and 11 bases lay outside the gene matches. Complete variable domain (other parts from reference TRBV7-8 and TRBJ2-3): GAGVSQSPRYKVAKRGQDVALRCDPISGHVSLFWYQQALGQGPEFLTYFQNEAQLDKSGLPSDRFFAERPEGSVSTLKIQRTQQEDSAVYLCASPPDRRESTDTQYFGPGTRLTVL.